These 32 T cell receptor beta chains were sequenced from one sample in a study of T-cell memory formation after mild COVID-19. Via MiXCR, TCRdb re-called the 5' RACE reads, giving one row per CDR3 protein. Among about 430,000 distinct CDR3 sequences, roughly 26% were seen once, and the ten largest hold around 8.8%. Material for sequencing was PBMCs or a T cell subset sorted from them (not recorded which). Receptor source: an adult woman who had mild COVID-19 (a few samples of this study predate the infection). Cell type and time point are not known.

This clonotype was observed a few times. The gene calls are TRBV5-1 and TRBJ1-1, with D hard to call. V dropped 0 bases and J dropped 0 bases, with 12 bases sitting between them. The CDR3 consists of 16 residues. Germline assignment: CDR1 SGHRS and CDR2 YFSETQ. The CDR3 protein is CASSLVGPGLNTEAFF. CDR3 DNA: TGCGCCAGCAGCTTGGTGGGTCCGGGTCTGAACACTGAAGCTTTCTTT.

The chain couples TRBV5-1 to TRBJ1-1; D ambiguous. V dropped 4 bases and J dropped 1 base, with 14 bases sitting between them. Germline-derived CDR1 and CDR2 are SGHRS and YFSETQ. This CDR3 comprises 15 residues. The CDR3 bases are TGCGCCAGCAGCCCTAGAGGGAGGGCGAACACTGAAGCTTTCTTT. Translation: CASSPRGRANTEAFF.

This chain connects TRBV15 to TRBJ2-3; 8 bases are shared with TRBD1. The germline gives CDR1 LNHNV, CDR2 YYDKDF (reference sequence). CDR3 length equals 15 residues. V was clipped by 8 bases and J by 0 bases; unmatched bases: 7. The CDR3 region is CATSGQGWSTDTQYF. CDR3 bases: TGTGCCACCTCCGGACAGGGATGGAGCACAGATACGCAGTATTTT.

V and J are TRBV7-2 and TRBJ2-5; D unclear. The CDR3 spans 14 residues. Germline assignment: CDR1 SGHTA and CDR2 FQGNSA. Trimming took off 3 bases at V and 5 bases at J, with 13 bases between the two ends. The CDR3 DNA sequence: TGTGCCAGCAGCTTCGGACGGCACCGGGAGACCCAGTACTTC. Amino acids: CASSFGRHRETQYF.

This clonotype was picked up a small number of times. The CDR3 nucleotides are TGCAGTGCTTCCGACAGGGCGGGGGATACGCAGTATTTT. Translated: CSASDRAGDTQYF. The rearrangement links TRBV20-1 to TRBJ2-3, with D possibly matching TRBD1 (7 bases). Germline V gene lookup returns CDR1 DFQATT and CDR2 SNEGSKA (reference sequence). V dropped 5 bases and J dropped 6 bases, with 15 bases sitting between them. There are 13 residues in the CDR3.

The chain uses TRBV4-1 and TRBJ1-2; D ambiguous. Trimming removed 0 bases at V and 0 bases at J, with 8 bases between. The V gene's germline CDR1 is MGHRA and CDR2 YSYEKL. The CDR3 runs 15 residues. This CDR3 is CASSQDWHTNYGYTF. DNA of the CDR3: TGCGCCAGCAGCCAAGATTGGCATACTAACTATGGCTACACCTTC.

This clonotype came up a few times. The V and J genes are TRBV24-1 and TRBJ2-3; 9 nucleotides agree with TRBD1. Germline V lookup: CDR1 KGHDR, CDR2 SFDVKD. V lost 3 bases to trimming and J lost 5 bases; unmatched junction nucleotides: 8. The CDR3 runs 16 residues. CDR3 nucleotides: TGTGCCACCAGTGATCGGACAGGGGTTGGTGTAGATACGCAGTATTTT. Translating it yields CATSDRTGVGVDTQYF.

This clonotype was counted a few times. The V and J genes are TRBV3-1 and TRBJ1-3; D not certain. Germline CDR1 reads LGHDT; CDR2 reads YNNKEL (reference sequence). V dropped 4 bases and J dropped 7 bases, with 17 bases sitting between them. This CDR3 contains 15 residues. The CDR3 region is CASSLGIGSMNTIYF. The DNA for the CDR3 is TGTGCCAGCAGCCTTGGGATCGGGAGCATGAACACCATATATTTT.

This chain uses TRBV20-1 with TRBJ2-7; D may be TRBD1 (5 bases). V was shortened by 1 base and J by 7 bases, with 14 bases between the two germline ends. CDR3 length: 13 residues. Germline values: CDR1 DFQATT, CDR2 SNEGSKA (reference sequence). DNA of the CDR3: TGCAGTGCTAGAGGGCAGTCTAAGGGGGAGCAGTACTTC. It encodes CSARGQSKGEQYF.

This clonotype was observed a few times. The chain joins TRBV20-1 to TRBJ2-7; TRBD2 matches at 9 bases. Losses at the gene ends were 0 bases for V and 2 bases for J; bases not matched to a gene: 5. The CDR3 has 15 amino acids. CDR1 and CDR2 (germline): DFQATT, SNEGSKA (reference sequence). CDR3 loop: CSARDGAGGTYEQYF. CDR3 nucleotide sequence: TGCAGTGCTAGAGACGGAGCGGGGGGAACCTACGAGCAGTACTTC.

V gene TRBV9 combines with J gene TRBJ1-6; 7 bases match TRBD1. Losses at the gene ends were 5 bases for V and 0 bases for J; bases not matched to a gene: 2. This CDR3 is 15 amino acids long. Germline CDR1 is SGDLS and CDR2 is YYNGEE. The CDR3 bases are TGTGCCAGCAGGGGGGACAGCTCCTATAATTCACCCCTCCACTTT. It translates to CASRGDSSYNSPLHF.

The chain recombines TRBV6-6 with TRBJ1-1; D is perhaps TRBD1 (5 bases). Trimming cost V 6 bases and J 3 bases, with 17 bases left between them. This CDR3 comprises 15 residues. The germline V gene has CDR1 MNHNY and CDR2 SVGAGI (reference sequence). The CDR3 loop reads CASSQEGIAYTEAFF. The CDR3 bases are TGTGCCAGCAGCCAGGAGGGGATCGCGTACACTGAAGCTTTCTTT.

The chain couples TRBV19 to TRBJ1-2; TRBD1 aligns across 8 bases. The V gene end was trimmed by 8 bases and the J gene end by 6 bases; junction bases not matched to a gene: 8. This CDR3 is 13 amino acids long. Germline V lookup: CDR1 LNHDA, CDR2 SQIVND (reference sequence). The CDR3 loop reads CASLRDRLDGYTF. In DNA, the CDR3 is TGTGCCAGTCTCCGGGACAGGCTCGATGGCTACACCTTC. Complete variable domain (other parts from reference TRBV19 and TRBJ1-2): DGGITQSPKYLFRKEGQNVTLSCEQNLNHDAMYWYRQDPGQGLRLIYYSQIVNDFQKGDIAEGYSVSREKKESFPLTVTSAQKNPTAFYLCASLRDRLDGYTFGSGTRLTVV.

The chain combines TRBV19 with TRBJ2-1; 12 bases agree with TRBD1. The trim removed 2 bases at V and 8 bases at J, leaving 7 bases unmatched. Germline CDR1 LNHDA, CDR2 SQIVND (reference sequence). The CDR3 spans 16 residues. In nucleotides, the CDR3 is TGTGCCAGTAGTATACCGGGACAGGGGGCGAAAGATGAGCAGTTCTTC. This translates into CASSIPGQGAKDEQFF.

This clonotype was seen only a few times. The chain links TRBV3-1 to TRBJ1-1, with D perhaps matching TRBD1 (5 bases). Trimming removed 4 bases at V and 10 bases at J, with 16 bases between. There are 13 residues in the CDR3. CDR1 and CDR2 from the germline V gene are LGHDT and YNNKEL (reference sequence). The CDR3 here is CASSPPSKTGAFF. DNA for the CDR3: TGTGCCAGCAGCCCTCCGTCCAAAACAGGAGCTTTCTTT.

V usage is TRBV20-1 and J usage is TRBJ2-7, with D possibly matching TRBD2 (6 bases). V lost 3 bases, J lost 4 bases, and 16 bases lay in between. This CDR3 is built from 14 residues. The V gene's germline CDR1 is DFQATT and CDR2 SNEGSKA (reference sequence). The CDR3 spells CSASVGSTRYEQYF. The CDR3 coding sequence is TGCAGTGCTAGTGTCGGGAGTACAAGGTACGAGCAGTACTTC.

This clonotype has more than one count but fewer than ten. The V gene is TRBV24-1, the J gene TRBJ2-2, with 7 bases fitting TRBD1. The germline V gene has CDR1 KGHDR and CDR2 SFDVKD. J gave up 0 bases and V 12 bases, and 3 bases lay outside the gene matches. There are 13 residues in the CDR3. This chain's CDR3 is CASQGANTGELFF. The CDR3 DNA is TGTGCCTCCCAGGGGGCGAACACCGGGGAGCTGTTTTTT.

This clonotype was counted between two and nine times. The V call is TRBV6-5, the J call TRBJ1-4; D is unclear. Per germline, CDR1 MNHEY and CDR2 SVGAGI. Trimming cost V 6 bases and J 7 bases, with 9 bases left between them. The length of the CDR3 is 12 residues. The CDR3 nucleotides are TGTGCCAGCAGGTCCGGGTTTGAAAAACTGTTTTTT. It translates to CASRSGFEKLFF.

This sequence joins TRBV3-1 and TRBJ1-3; D not resolved. Per germline, CDR1 LGHDT and CDR2 YNNKEL (reference sequence). V lost 1 base, J lost 0 bases, and 7 bases lay in between. This CDR3 is built from 15 residues. The CDR3 nucleotides are TGTGCCAGCAGCCAAGCTGGGCTCTCTGGAAACACCATATATTTT. Translating it yields CASSQAGLSGNTIYF.

This clonotype was found a few times. At one end, the junction sequence differs from germline, possibly due to a read error. The J gene is TRBJ2-5, the V gene TRBV7-7; no firm D call. This CDR3 spans 19 amino acids. Germline CDR1 and CDR2: SSHAT and FNYEAQ (reference sequence). The CDR3 region is CASSLGLEGASKYGETQYF. The DNA of the CDR3 is TGTGCTAGCAGCTTAGGTCTTGAAGGAGCATCCAAGTATGGGGAGACCCAGTACTTC.

This clonotype was seen a handful of times. This chain connects TRBV6-5 to TRBJ2-3; D is undetermined. This CDR3 comprises 14 residues. The V gene lost 7 bases and the J gene lost 5 bases, with 16 bases spanning the gap. Germline lookup yields CDR1 MNHEY and CDR2 SVGAGI. CDR3 sequence (DNA): TGTGCCAGCACCCGCGACTGGAAGGGAGATACGCAGTATTTT. Encoded protein: CASTRDWKGDTQYF.

V usage is TRBV24-1 and J usage is TRBJ1-1, with D possibly being TRBD1 (5 bases). The CDR3 is 12 residues long. V lost 6 bases to trimming and J lost 4 bases, with 8 bases between them. Per germline, CDR1 KGHDR and CDR2 SFDVKD. CDR3 nucleotide sequence: TGTGCCACCAGTCGAAGGGGCACTGAAGCTTTCTTT. Its translation: CATSRRGTEAFF.

The CDR3 nucleotides are TGTGCCAGCAGCTTAGGGAGTCGGTCCACCGGGGAGCTGTTTTTT. This sequence encodes CASSLGSRSTGELFF. V usage is TRBV13 and J usage is TRBJ2-2; D uncertain. CDR3 length equals 15 residues. The V end lost 0 bases, the J end lost 4 bases, and 9 bases lay between the germline ends. The germline CDR1 and CDR2 sequences are PRHDT and FYEKMQ (reference sequence).

The sample holds a few counts of this clonotype. This chain uses TRBV2 with TRBJ1-1, with a tentative D call TRBD1 (5 bases). CDR1 and CDR2 from the germline V gene are SNHLY and FYNNEI. There are 13 residues in the CDR3. The germline V and J ends were trimmed by 7 bases and 6 bases, with 15 bases remaining between them. This chain's CDR3 is CASIRARAAEAFF. The CDR3 nucleotides read TGTGCCAGCATCAGGGCTCGGGCCGCTGAAGCTTTCTTT.

The table lists this clonotype with a few counts. The chain joins TRBV27 to TRBJ2-7, with 10 bases lining up with TRBD1. Germline assignment: CDR1 MNHEY and CDR2 SMNVEV (reference sequence). The CDR3 is made up of 15 amino acids. The V and J ends lost 4 bases and 2 bases, in that order; junction bases with no gene match: 5. In DNA form, the CDR3 reads TGTGCCAGCAGTTCGACCGGGACAGGGGCCTACGAGCAGTACTTC. It yields the protein CASSSTGTGAYEQYF.

CDR3 sequence reads: CASSILGPAEAFF. CDR3 in DNA: TGTGCCAGTAGTATTTTAGGTCCGGCTGAAGCTTTCTTT. The chain combines TRBV19 with TRBJ1-1; D unresolved. Trimming shortened V by 3 bases and J by 6 bases, and 11 bases separated the two germline ends. CDR1 and CDR2 from the germline V gene are LNHDA and SQIVND (reference sequence). The CDR3 is made up of 13 amino acids.

This clonotype has just a few counts. The V call is TRBV7-2, the J call TRBJ2-7; 13 bases agree with TRBD2. The V gene end was trimmed by 3 bases and the J gene end by 5 bases; junction bases not matched to a gene: 7. The CDR3 has 16 residues. Germline values: CDR1 SGHTA, CDR2 FQGNSA. Here the CDR3 DNA reads TGTGCCAGCAGCTTTTTGACTAGCGGGAGGAAGAACGAGCAGTACTTC. Amino acids: CASSFLTSGRKNEQYF.

The chain joins TRBV6-6 to TRBJ2-1; D assignment may be TRBD1 or TRBD2 (6 bases each). Per the germline V gene, CDR1 is MNHNY and CDR2 is SVGAGI (reference sequence). The CDR3 contains 15 residues. V was cut by 4 bases and J by 10 bases, with 20 bases left in between. Written as DNA, the CDR3 is TGTGCCAGCAGTTCCCCTCGGGGGCCGGTAAGGGAGCAGTTCTTC. It encodes CASSSPRGPVREQFF.

This clonotype was counted between two and nine times. The chain recombines TRBV7-2 with TRBJ2-3; D might be TRBD2 (5 bases). Trimming took 5 bases from V and 1 from J, leaving 19 bases between them. This CDR3 has 17 amino acids. Germline CDR1 reads SGHTA; CDR2 reads FQGNSA. The CDR3 DNA reads as TGTGCCAGCAGCCTGAAGACCTCCCACGGGGGCACAGATACGCAGTATTTT. This encodes CASSLKTSHGGTDTQYF. Supplemented by reference TRBV7-2 and TRBJ2-3, the full variable domain reads GAGVSQSPSNKVTEKGKDVELRCDPISGHTALYWYRQSLGQGLEFLIYFQGNSAPDKSGLPSDRFSAERTGGSVSTLTIQRTQQEDSAVYLCASSLKTSHGGTDTQYFGPGTRLTVL.

The J gene is TRBJ1-1, the V gene TRBV6-2 or TRBV6-3; D might be TRBD1 (5 bases). Germline loops: CDR1 MNHEY, CDR2 SVGEGT. This CDR3 contains 14 residues. Trimming removed 2 bases at V and 4 bases at J, with 11 bases between. For the CDR3, the DNA is TGTGCCAGCAGTTACCTGGGGGACGGCACTGAAGCTTTCTTT. It translates to CASSYLGDGTEAFF.

This clonotype has a handful of counts. This chain links TRBV5-1 with TRBJ2-1; perhaps TRBD2 as D (5 bases). CDR3 length: 14 amino acids. CDR1 and CDR2 (germline): SGHRS, YFSETQ. The V end was cut by 1 base, the J end by 6 bases, with 11 bases between. CDR3 nucleotide sequence: TGCGCCAGCAGCTTGTCTAGCCAGGTCAATGAGCAGTTCTTC. Translation: CASSLSSQVNEQFF.

In this sample, this clonotype turned up a few times. V usage is TRBV6-5 and J usage is TRBJ1-5; no clear D. Germline values: CDR1 MNHEY, CDR2 SVGAGI. The CDR3 has 14 amino acids. The germline V and J ends were trimmed by 6 bases and 1 base, with 10 bases remaining between them. The DNA for the CDR3 is TGTGCCAGCAGGCCCGACACGAGCAATCAGCCCCAGCATTTT. Protein product: CASRPDTSNQPQHF.